Below, 22 T cell receptor beta chains from the same sample are listed, as sequenced in a study of blood T cell repertoires in COVID-19. TCRdb's table, derived via immunoSEQ multiplex PCR, lists solely in-frame clones and lacks some. The sample consists of about 160,000 clones, approximately 80% of them appearing once. Sequenced material: peripheral blood. The receptors were sampled from a man aged 70-80 years who had recovered from COVID-19.

V and J are TRBV5-1 and TRBJ2-1, with 10 positions matching TRBD1. The trim removed 0 bases at V and 6 bases at J, leaving 6 bases unmatched. Germline values: CDR1 SGHRS, CDR2 YFSETQ. This CDR3 has 16 amino acids. CDR3 sequence reads: CASSLAQTGGVNEQFF. CDR3 coding DNA: TGCGCCAGCAGCTTGGCCCAGACAGGGGGCGTCAATGAGCAGTTCTTC.

This rearrangement joins TRBV7-9 to TRBJ1-1; a possible D gene is TRBD1 (5 bases). Trimming stripped 2 bases from V and 0 bases from J, with 10 bases between. Germline V gene data show CDR1 as SEHNR and CDR2 as FQNEAQ (reference sequence). CDR3 length: 15 amino acids. The CDR3 nucleotides are TGTGCCAGCAGCTTACGGGGGTTGGTGAACACTGAAGCTTTCTTT. It yields the protein CASSLRGLVNTEAFF.

This CDR3 reads CASSDRPGGSPLHF. The CDR3 DNA follows: TGCGCCAGCAGTGATAGGCCAGGGGGGTCACCCCTCCACTTT. This rearrangement joins TRBV10-2 to TRBJ1-6; TRBD1 matches 7 bases. This CDR3 contains 14 residues. The junction had 6 bases not matched to a gene; V was cut back by 3 bases and J by 10 bases. CDR1 and CDR2 (germline): WSHSY, SAAADI.

This clone was counted once. The chain recombines TRBV7-2 with TRBJ2-2, with a possible D match to TRBD2 (6 bases). Germline CDR1 reads SGHTA; CDR2 reads FQGNSA. This CDR3 is built from 14 residues. Trimming removed 6 bases at V and 1 base at J, with 9 bases between. CDR3 residues: CASSPSVNTGELFF. The DNA for the CDR3 is TGTGCCAGCAGTCCTAGCGTGAACACCGGGGAGCTGTTTTTT.

This CDR3 reads CASSFSQGGTEAFF. As DNA, the CDR3 is TGTGCCAGCAGTTTCTCCCAGGGAGGGACTGAAGCTTTCTTT. The chain couples TRBV27 to TRBJ1-1; weak D call: TRBD1 (5 bases). The germline V gene encodes CDR1 MNHEY and CDR2 SMNVEV (reference sequence). V was shortened by 3 bases and J by 5 bases, with 13 bases between the two germline ends. The CDR3 totals 14 residues.

The chain recombines TRBV21-1 with TRBJ2-7; TRBD1, as called in the table, went unchecked against the DNA. TRBV21-1 is given as a pseudogene. The CDR3 has 20 amino acids. CDR3 sequence: CASSKKGPGTGVTIFVEQYF. CDR3 DNA: TGTGCCAGCAGCAAAAAGGGTCCCGGGACAGGGGTCACAATTTTTGTCGAGCAGTACTTC.

The chain combines TRBV6-1 with TRBJ2-5; 7 bases are shared with TRBD2. J lost 4 bases, V lost 2 bases, and 4 bases had no gene match. Germline CDR1 is MNHNS and CDR2 is SASEGT. This CDR3 contains 14 residues. This chain's CDR3 is CASSERSGGETQYF. CDR3 in DNA: TGTGCCAGCAGTGAAAGGTCGGGGGGAGAGACCCAGTACTTC.

The chain links TRBV5-8 to TRBJ2-1, with D uncertain. Per the germline V gene, CDR1 is SGHTS and CDR2 is YDEGEE. This CDR3 contains 15 residues. Trimming left V 4 bases short and J 3 bases short, with 14 bases between. CDR3 bases: TGTGCCAGCAGCCGTGGCGGTATCAACTACAATGAGCAGTTCTTC. Protein: CASSRGGINYNEQFF.

This rearrangement joins TRBV11-3 to TRBJ2-2; tentative D call: TRBD1 (5 bases). V shed 4 bases and J shed 5 bases, with 17 bases lying between them. CDR3 size: 16 residues. CDR1 SGHNT and CDR2 YENEEA come from the germline V gene. In nucleotides, the CDR3 is TGTGCCAGCAGCTACGCCTGGGGCGCCGAGACCGGGGAGCTGTTTTTT. Translating it yields CASSYAWGAETGELFF.

A few counts support this clone. CDR3 region: CASDALRGGYTF. The CDR3 DNA reads as TGTGCTAGTGATGCCCTCCGGGGTGGCTACACCTTC. The chain recombines TRBV12-5 with TRBJ1-2; no firm D call. V lost 7 bases to trimming and J lost 7 bases, with 13 bases between them. This CDR3 is built from 12 residues. Germline V gene data show CDR1 as LGHNT and CDR2 as FRNRAP.

V and J are TRBV4-1 and TRBJ1-4, with D uncertain. CDR3 length equals 16 residues. Germline CDR1 reads MGHRA; CDR2 reads YSYEKL. V lost 1 base to trimming and J lost 4 bases, with 13 bases between them. CDR3 in amino acids: CASSQGAGVDNEKLFF. The DNA of the CDR3 is TGCGCCAGCAGCCAAGGAGCCGGGGTTGATAATGAAAAACTGTTTTTT.

A single count supports this clone. V is TRBV19 and J is TRBJ1-6; 7 nucleotides line up with TRBD1. The V gene's germline CDR1 is LNHDA and CDR2 SQIVND (reference sequence). The trim removed 5 bases at V and 10 bases at J, leaving 8 bases unmatched. The length of the CDR3 is 14 residues. The CDR3 region is CASSADREVSPLHF. In nucleotides, the CDR3 is TGTGCCAGTAGTGCCGACAGGGAAGTCTCACCCCTCCACTTT.

This rearrangement joins TRBV18 to TRBJ2-5; tentative D call: TRBD2 (6 bases). CDR3 length equals 14 residues. CDR1 and CDR2 from the germline V gene are KGHSH and LQKENI. The V end lost 0 bases, the J end lost 5 bases, and 10 bases lay between the germline ends. The CDR3 loop is CASSPPGGKETQYF. In DNA, the CDR3 is TGTGCCAGCTCACCACCGGGCGGGAAGGAGACCCAGTACTTC.

In this sample, this clone turned up a few times. The genes are TRBV6-1 and TRBJ2-7; D may be TRBD1 (7 bases). V gave up 3 bases and J gave up 2 bases, with 14 bases separating them. Germline CDR1 reads MNHNS; CDR2 reads SASEGT. The CDR3 is made up of 15 amino acids. CDR3 in amino acids: CASSDIARGAYEQYF. CDR3 in DNA: TGTGCCAGCAGTGATATTGCCAGGGGGGCCTACGAGCAGTACTTC.

The chain couples TRBV5-1 to TRBJ1-4; the match to TRBD1 covers 8 bases. The junction had 7 bases not matched to a gene; V was cut back by 2 bases and J by 7 bases. The germline CDR1 and CDR2 sequences are SGHRS and YFSETQ. The CDR3 is 15 residues long. CDR3 DNA sequence: TGCGCCAGCAGCTTTTTGACAGGGGCCAGTGAAAAACTGTTTTTT. As protein: CASSFLTGASEKLFF. Filled out from reference TRBV5-1 and TRBJ1-4, the complete variable domain reads KAGVTQTPRYLIKTRGQQVTLSCSPISGHRSVSWYQQTPGQGLQFLFEYFSETQRNKGNFPGRFSGRQFSNSRSEMNVSTLELGDSALYLCASSFLTGASEKLFFGSGTQLSVL.

This chain connects TRBV11-2 to TRBJ2-1, with 16 bases lining up with TRBD2. Trimming at V came to 3 bases and at J to 6 bases, leaving 5 bases not matched to a gene. This CDR3 comprises 17 residues. Germline lookup yields CDR1 SGHAT and CDR2 FQNNGV. CDR3 amino acids: CASSFGTSGRAGNEQFF. Written as DNA, the CDR3 is TGTGCCAGCAGCTTTGGGACTAGCGGGAGGGCTGGCAATGAGCAGTTCTTC.

This clone was detected many times. This chain connects TRBV4-1 to TRBJ1-5; TRBD1 matches 10 bases. V shed 2 bases and J 2 bases; nucleotides not matched to a gene: 6. CDR3 length: 17 amino acids. CDR1 and CDR2 from the germline V gene are MGHRA and YSYEKL. CDR3: CASSQPDRGPGNQPQHF. In DNA form, the CDR3 reads TGCGCCAGCAGCCAACCTGACAGGGGGCCTGGCAATCAGCCCCAGCATTTT.

V usage is TRBV2 and J usage is TRBJ2-3; 11 nucleotides match TRBD2. This CDR3 region has 16 residues. The junction had 5 bases not matched to a gene; V was cut back by 6 bases and J by 0 bases. Germline loops: CDR1 SNHLY, CDR2 FYNNEI. The DNA of the CDR3 is TGTGCCAGCAGCGCCCGGACTAGCGGGAGCACAGATACGCAGTATTTT. It codes for CASSARTSGSTDTQYF.

CDR3: CASSLEGQGMSSYEQYF. The CDR3 DNA reads TGTGCCAGCAGCTTGGAGGGACAGGGGATGAGCTCCTACGAGCAGTACTTC. The chain joins TRBV5-5 to TRBJ2-7, with TRBD1 matching 10 bases. V shed 0 bases and J 0 bases; nucleotides not matched to a gene: 6. The CDR3 runs to 17 residues. Germline V gives CDR1 SGHKS, CDR2 YYEKEE (reference sequence).

This clone was recorded once. This rearrangement joins TRBV4-3 to TRBJ2-5; 12 bases agree with TRBD2. J lost 5 bases, V lost 0 bases, and 1 base had no gene match. In germline, CDR1 is LGHNA, CDR2 YSLEER. The CDR3 has 15 residues. CDR3 in DNA: TGCGCCAGCAGCCAAGACCTAGCGGGAGGGGAGACCCAGTACTTC. Translating it yields CASSQDLAGGETQYF.

The chain links TRBV11-2 to TRBJ1-4; D gene ambiguous. Germline CDR1 is SGHAT and CDR2 is FQNNGV. CDR3 length: 15 residues. The ends were cut back, 5 bases at V and 7 bases at J, with 17 bases in the middle. CDR3 in amino acids: CASSPPGSGLEKLFF. The CDR3 DNA reads as TGTGCCAGCAGCCCTCCGGGGTCGGGTCTTGAAAAACTGTTTTTT. The variable domain in full, completed from reference TRBV11-2 and TRBJ1-4, reads EAGVAQSPRYKIIEKRQSVAFWCNPISGHATLYWYQQILGQGPKLLIQFQNNGVVDDSQLPKDRFSAERLKGVDSTLKIQPAKLEDSAVYLCASSPPGSGLEKLFFGSGTQLSVL.

The genes are TRBV3-1 (or the pseudogene TRBV3-2) and TRBJ2-3; D unresolved. CDR1 is LGHDT and CDR2 is YNNKEL in the germline V gene (reference sequence). This CDR3 region has 12 residues. Deletions cut 4 bases from V and 3 bases from J, with 5 bases between. The CDR3 loop is CASSPSTDTQYF. In DNA form, the CDR3 reads TGTGCCAGCAGCCCCTCGACAGATACGCAGTATTTT.